One and the same sample provided the 12 T cell receptor beta chains below, sequenced in a study of OX40 agonist ivuxolimab in advanced cancers. Clones were read by immunoSEQ multiplex PCR, and TCRdb kept only the in-frame ones, dropping some. Of around 11,000 clones in the sample, around 80% were seen once. The starting material was CD4+ or CD8+ T cells sorted from blood, obtained in a trial of the OX40 agonist ivuxolimab. The receptor source for this set is an adult with an advanced solid tumor such as melanoma, head and neck, liver or kidney cancer.

DNA of the CDR3: TGTGCCAGCACTCTTGGGGGCGAAGGAGTGCAGTACTTC. Protein product: CASTLGGEGVQYF. This sequence joins TRBV7-2 and TRBJ2-7, with D possibly matching TRBD1 (6 bases). Per the germline V gene, CDR1 is SGHTA and CDR2 is FQGNSA. V was shortened by 7 bases and J by 9 bases, with 19 bases between the two germline ends. The CDR3 is made up of 13 amino acids.

The genes are TRBV9 and TRBJ2-5; TRBD2 matches 10 bases. The end of the DNA is better explained by TRBJ2-7, so the J call may be wrong. The CDR3 is made up of 14 amino acids. Germline V gives CDR1 SGDLS, CDR2 YYNGEE. The DNA for the CDR3 is TGTGCCAGCAGCCCCGGACTAGCGGTGGACGAGCAGTACTTC. Amino acid sequence: CASSPGLAVDEQYF.

To note about this clone: The same CDR3 can be traced to other DNA sequences in this sample. The chain combines TRBV7-9 with TRBJ2-7; no definite D call. The germline V gene encodes CDR1 SEHNR and CDR2 FQNEAQ (reference sequence). The CDR3 totals 13 residues. With 1 base removed from V and 0 bases from J, the gap between germline ends came to 4 bases. The CDR3 coding sequence is TGTGCCAGCAGCTTAGTGTCCTCCTACGAGCAGTACTTC. Its translation: CASSLVSSYEQYF.

This clone was observed once. The chain recombines TRBV5-1 with TRBJ1-4; TRBD1 matches 7 bases. The CDR3 is 15 residues long. Germline CDR1 is SGHRS and CDR2 is YFSETQ. V was clipped by 3 bases and J by 0 bases; unmatched bases: 2. CDR3 DNA sequence: TGCGCCAGCAGCTGGGGGACAGCAACTAATGAAAAACTGTTTTTT. This encodes CASSWGTATNEKLFF.

This clone was observed a few times. The chain recombines TRBV6-1 with TRBJ1-5; TRBD1 might be the D (5 bases). V was cut by 4 bases and J by 6 bases, with 16 bases left in between. The germline gives CDR1 MNHNS, CDR2 SASEGT. The CDR3 totals 15 residues. CDR3 DNA sequence: TGTGCCAGCAGTGGGGGGGACGATGGTGGTCAGCCCCAGCATTTT. Translation gives CASSGGDDGGQPQHF.

The genes are TRBV10-3 and TRBJ1-3; weak D call: TRBD1 (6 bases). Germline values: CDR1 ENHRY, CDR2 SYGVKD. The CDR3 covers 15 residues. Between the trimmed V and J ends, which lost 0 bases and 4 bases, there was a span of 10 bases. Written as DNA, the CDR3 is TGTGCCATCAGTGAGTCGGGGGGCGGAGGAAACACCATATATTTT. Residues: CAISESGGGGNTIYF.

The chain uses TRBV27 and TRBJ2-1, with 9 bases fitting TRBD2. With V trimmed by 10 bases and J by 4 bases, 8 bases remained unmatched. This CDR3 is built from 14 residues. The germline V gene has CDR1 MNHEY and CDR2 SMNVEV (reference sequence). The chain's CDR3 is CATSAGGPYNEQFF. CDR3 DNA sequence: TGTGCCACCTCAGCGGGGGGACCTTACAATGAGCAGTTCTTC.

The rearrangement uses TRBV5-4 and TRBJ1-2; 7 bases match TRBD1. The junction had 12 bases not matched to a gene; V was cut back by 4 bases and J by 3 bases. The CDR3 extends over 16 amino acids. Germline V gene sequence: CDR1 SGHNT, CDR2 YYREEE (reference sequence). CDR3 amino acids: CASSPGTDGRHYGYTF. CDR3 bases: TGTGCCAGCAGCCCTGGGACAGATGGGCGTCACTATGGCTACACCTTC.

For the CDR3, the DNA is TGTGCCAGCAGTTTTGCCCCCTCTGGGGCCAACGTCCTGACTTTC. This encodes CASSFAPSGANVLTF. This chain uses TRBV28 with TRBJ2-6; the D is unclear. Trimming took off 3 bases at V and 0 bases at J, with 6 bases between the two ends. The CDR3 runs 15 residues. CDR1 MDHEN and CDR2 SYDVKM come from the germline V gene.

CDR3 in amino acids: CASSQNTGNEQFF. Here the CDR3 DNA reads TGCGCCAGCAGCCAAAACACGGGAAATGAGCAGTTCTTC. The chain carries TRBV4-1 and TRBJ2-1; D is possibly TRBD2 (5 bases). V lost 2 bases to trimming and J lost 7 bases, with 9 bases between them. The CDR3 has 13 amino acids. CDR1 and CDR2 from the germline V gene are MGHRA and YSYEKL.

The chain is built from TRBV2 and TRBJ2-5; D remains ambiguous. The germline gives CDR1 SNHLY, CDR2 FYNNEI. Trimming took 3 bases from V and 2 from J, leaving 19 bases between them. The CDR3 extends over 17 amino acids. In DNA, the CDR3 is TGTGCCAGCAGTGATCCGACCGATCCCTTTCAGCAAGAGACCCAGTACTTC. Protein: CASSDPTDPFQQETQYF. Complete variable domain (other parts from reference TRBV2 and TRBJ2-5): EPEVTQTPSHQVTQMGQEVILRCVPISNHLYFYWYRQILGQKVEFLVSFYNNEISEKSEIFDDQFSVERPDGSNFTLKIRSTKLEDSAMYFCASSDPTDPFQQETQYFGPGTRLLVL.

The rearrangement uses TRBV21-1 and TRBJ2-7; the table gives TRBD2 as D, unverified against the DNA. TRBV21-1 is a listed pseudogene. This CDR3 has 13 residues. The CDR3 nucleotides read TGTGCCAGCAGCAAAGCGATTAGGGGTCGGGAGAACTTC. The encoded protein is CASSKAIRGRENF.